These T cell receptor beta chains were read from a single sample in a study of CD8 T cells in Susac syndrome. TCRdb processed the immunoSEQ multiplex PCR reads anew with MiXCR; each CDR3 protein has one entry. Of 200,000 to 250,000 distinct CDR3 sequences in the sample, 95% were seen once. The sequenced sample consisted of CD4+ T cells from PBMCs. The receptors stem from a human donor with multiple sclerosis. CDR3s include the opening cysteine and the closing phenylalanine or tryptophan. Each record gives: D gene, clone size, J gene, V gene, CDR3 DNA, CDR3 protein. A D gene is named only where the DNA matches it firmly. Only some rows state a clone size, as once, few, many or a class for expanded clones.

D: .; size: .; J: TRBJ1-1; V: TRBV2; DNA: TGTGCCAGCAGTGATATCCGGGGGAACGGGGACACTGAAGCTTTCTTT; CDR3: CASSDIRGNGDTEAFF
D: TRBD2; size: .; J: TRBJ2-7; V: TRBV29-1; DNA: TGCAGCGCCGGGACTACAACCTACGAGCAGTACTTC; CDR3: CSAGTTTYEQYF
D: TRBD2; size: .; J: TRBJ2-3; V: TRBV28; DNA: TGTGCCAGCAGGCGGTTGGGCGGGAGTACAGATACGCAGTATTTT; CDR3: CASRRLGGSTDTQYF
D: TRBD1; size: few; J: TRBJ1-4; V: TRBV20-1; DNA: TGCAGTGCTGAAACAGGGGGCGCCGACGAAAAACTGTTTTTT; CDR3: CSAETGGADEKLFF
D: TRBD1; size: .; J: TRBJ2-7; V: TRBV27; DNA: TGTGCAGTCGGACAGGGGGCCTACGAGCAGTACTTC; CDR3: CAVGQGAYEQYF
D: TRBD2; size: once; J: TRBJ2-7; V: TRBV28; DNA: TGTGCCAGCAGCTATTTTCGGGGGGTCAAACACGAGCAGTACTTC; CDR3: CASSYFRGVKHEQYF
D: .; size: .; J: TRBJ2-1; V: TRBV6-4; DNA: TGTGCCAGCAGTGGCGAACGTACGTACGAGCAGTTCTTC; CDR3: CASSGERTYEQFF
D: TRBD1; size: .; J: TRBJ2-5; V: TRBV25-1; DNA: TGTGCCAGCAGTGAATCGGGGACAGGGACCTACCAAGAGACCCAGTACTTC; CDR3: CASSESGTGTYQETQYF
D: .; size: .; J: TRBJ1-1; V: TRBV7-3; DNA: TGTGCCAGCAGCGGCGACGGCTACACTGAAGCTTTCTTT; CDR3: CASSGDGYTEAFF
D: TRBD1; size: .; J: TRBJ2-1; V: TRBV5-1; DNA: TGCGCCAGCAGCTTGGATGAGACAGGGGGGTTCTTC; CDR3: CASSLDETGGFF
D: TRBD2; size: .; J: TRBJ2-5; V: TRBV20-1; DNA: TGCAGTGCTAGGCGGGAGGGTTCAGGAGAGACCCAGTACTTC; CDR3: CSARREGSGETQYF
D: .; size: .; J: TRBJ2-7; V: TRBV6-1; DNA: TGTGCCAGTGGGCCCGGCGGCGGATCCGAGCAGTACTTC; CDR3: CASGPGGGSEQYF
D: TRBD2; size: .; J: TRBJ2-2; V: TRBV12-3/TRBV12-4; DNA: TGTGCCAGCAGTTCCCGACTAGCACAGAACACCGGGGAGCTGTTTTTT; CDR3: CASSSRLAQNTGELFF
D: .; size: .; J: TRBJ2-1; V: TRBV9; DNA: TGTGCCAGCAGCCCGTTGCCGGACCCTCCGAGGTCCTACAATGAGCAGTTCTTC; CDR3: CASSPLPDPPRSYNEQFF
D: .; size: .; J: TRBJ2-5; V: TRBV3-1; DNA: TGTGCCAGCAGCCAGAAGGGTCAAGAGACCCAGTACTTC; CDR3: CASSQKGQETQYF
D: .; size: .; J: TRBJ1-1; V: TRBV29-1; DNA: TGCAGCGTTGTCGGGGGCCGGAACACAGGGAACACTGAAGCTTTCTTT; CDR3: CSVVGGRNTGNTEAFF
D: .; size: .; J: TRBJ2-1; V: TRBV3-1; DNA: TGTGCCAGCAGCCAAGACCGGGGGCCTTACTACAATGAGCAGTTCTTC; CDR3: CASSQDRGPYYNEQFF
D: TRBD1; size: .; J: TRBJ2-7; V: TRBV12-3/TRBV12-4; DNA: TGTGCCAGCAATGAAGGGGACAGCCGAGACGAGCAGTACTTC; CDR3: CASNEGDSRDEQYF
D: .; size: .; J: TRBJ2-5; V: TRBV7-2; DNA: TGTGCCAGCAGCTTGGGTGTGACCCAGTACTTC; CDR3: CASSLGVTQYF
D: TRBD1; size: .; J: TRBJ1-2; V: TRBV29-1; DNA: TGCAGCGTTTCGGCACCCGGGACAGTTGGCTACACCTTC; CDR3: CSVSAPGTVGYTF
D: .; size: .; J: TRBJ2-6; V: TRBV7-9; DNA: TGTGCCAGCAGCAATGACCCCGCTGGGGCCAACGTCCTGACTTTC; CDR3: CASSNDPAGANVLTF
D: .; size: .; J: TRBJ2-1; V: TRBV4-1; DNA: TGCGCCAGCAGCCTTAGTGGTGGTCTTGCGCGGTTCTTC; CDR3: CASSLSGGLARFF
D: TRBD2; size: .; J: TRBJ2-2; V: TRBV18; DNA: TGTGCCAGCTCACTTCGACTAGCGGGAAACACCGGGGAGCTGTTTTTT; CDR3: CASSLRLAGNTGELFF
D: TRBD2; size: .; J: TRBJ2-1; V: TRBV5-4; DNA: TGTGCCAGCAGCGCACGGAGCGGGGGGGCCAAGAATGAGCAGTTCTTC; CDR3: CASSARSGGAKNEQFF
D: .; size: .; J: TRBJ1-6; V: TRBV20-1; DNA: TGCAGTGCTAGAGCGACAGAACTTTTCAATTCACCCCTCCACTTT; CDR3: CSARATELFNSPLHF
D: .; size: once; J: TRBJ2-5; V: TRBV2; DNA: TGTGCCAGCAGTGATTATCGCGGACAAGAGACCCAGTACTTC; CDR3: CASSDYRGQETQYF
D: TRBD1; size: .; J: TRBJ2-6; V: TRBV9; DNA: TGTGCCAGCAGCCTTCGGACAGGGGGGCTCTCTGGGGCCAACGTCCTGACTTTC; CDR3: CASSLRTGGLSGANVLTF
D: .; size: .; J: TRBJ1-5; V: TRBV19; DNA: TGTGCCAGTACTAAGGGGGGTATAGGCAATCAGCCCCAGCATTTT; CDR3: CASTKGGIGNQPQHF
D: .; size: .; J: TRBJ1-5; V: TRBV5-6; DNA: TGTGCCAGCAGCTTGGCCCTGGGGCAGCCCCAGCATTTT; CDR3: CASSLALGQPQHF
D: TRBD1; size: .; J: TRBJ2-4; V: TRBV27; DNA: TGTGCCAGCAGTTTCTCCCCCTCACAGGGGGCCAAAAACATTCAGTACTTC; CDR3: CASSFSPSQGAKNIQYF
D: .; size: .; J: TRBJ1-1; V: TRBV29-1; DNA: TGCAGCGGGGGGGACACTGAAGCTTTCTTT; CDR3: CSGGDTEAFF